This T cell receptor (beta chain) originates from a study of CD8+ T cells in alopecia areata. Noted treatment: oral pan-JAK inhibitor, 5-10 mg twice daily. Sorting from PBMCs produced CD4+ and CD8+ T cells. Extraction of RNA preceded its reverse transcription into cDNA, which served as the sequencing template. Produced via immunoSEQ multiplex PCR; TCRdb's table is partial and in-frame only. The data contain 150,000 to 200,000 clones, 60% of them singletons. From germline, CDR1 is SGHDN and CDR2 FVKESK. There are 15 residues in the CDR3. With 4 bases removed from V and 4 bases from J, the gap between germline ends came to 11 bases.

This clonotype was obtained from a human donor with alopecia areata. V is TRBV14 and J is TRBJ2-6, with a weak D call TRBD2 (6 bases). Sample: CD4+ T cells sorted from blood, taken at week 24, from a patient treated with tofacitinib. The CDR3 sequence is CASSRGGHGANVLTF. The CDR3 DNA sequence: TGTGCCAGCAGCCGTGGAGGGCACGGGGCCAACGTCCTGACTTTC. The full variable domain, completed using reference TRBV14 and TRBJ2-6, is EAGVTQFPSHSVIEKGQTVTLRCDPISGHDNLYWYRRVMGKEIKFLLHFVKESKQDESGMPNNRFLAERTGGTYSTLKVQPAELEDSGVYFCASSRGGHGANVLTFGAGSRLTVL.